The 3 T cell receptor beta chains in this list originate from one sample, sequenced in a study of T cells in narcolepsy. Only in-frame clones appear in the TCRdb table, and some are missing; sequencing was by immunoSEQ multiplex PCR. Of under 40,000 clones detected, under 85% appear once; the ten largest clones hold over 0.95%. Sequencing was carried out using CD45RA- memory CD4+ T cells from PBMCs. All receptors come from a human donor with narcolepsy.

This sequence joins TRBV5-1 and TRBJ1-1; D is perhaps TRBD1 (5 bases). V was cut by 3 bases and J by 0 bases, with 9 bases left in between. Germline V gene sequence: CDR1 SGHRS, CDR2 YFSETQ. CDR3 size: 14 residues. The CDR3 DNA follows: TGCGCCAGCAGCTCGGGGGGAGTGAACACTGAAGCTTTCTTT. This gives the protein CASSSGGVNTEAFF.

This chain connects TRBV10-3 to TRBJ1-2; D is unclear. This CDR3 region has 14 residues. The V end was cut by 0 bases, the J end by 2 bases, with 7 bases between. CDR1 and CDR2 from the germline V gene are ENHRY and SYGVKD. Here the CDR3 DNA reads TGTGCCATCAGTGAGTCGAGCGTAAACTATGGCTACACCTTC. Protein product: CAISESSVNYGYTF.

V and J are TRBV2 and TRBJ2-2; no clear D. CDR1 SNHLY and CDR2 FYNNEI come from the germline V gene. V dropped 2 bases and J dropped 5 bases, with 9 bases sitting between them. The CDR3 runs to 14 residues. CDR3 nucleotides: TGTGCCAGCAGTGAAACGCGACGAACCGGGGAGCTGTTTTTT. As protein: CASSETRRTGELFF.